This T cell receptor beta chain derives from a study of persistence of HIV-infected CD4 T cells. Sequencing used immunoSEQ version 4 in survey mode. The method was immunoSEQ multiplex PCR; TCRdb's version includes in-frame clones alone and lacks a portion of them. The sample records about 40,000 clones, roughly 87% being singletons. Of note for this clone: What it binds is not known.

Germline values: CDR1 KGHSH, CDR2 LQKENI. V shed 3 bases and J shed 4 bases, with 15 bases lying between them. The CDR3 has 16 amino acids. Nonspecific anti-CD3/anti-CD28 bead stimulation represents the broad CD4+ T cell repertoire. Responding CD4+ T cells were sorted by upregulation of both CD40 ligand and CD69. The sample in question was CD4+ T cells sorted from PBMCs after approximately 20-hour stimulation, obtained from a patient who received antiretroviral therapy. This clonotype originated in an adult man with HIV who was CMV-seropositive. The chain combines TRBV18 with TRBJ2-2, with TRBD1 as a possible D gene (7 bases). The CDR3 here is CASSPFDREVTGELFF. DNA of the CDR3: TGTGCCAGCTCACCTTTTGACAGGGAGGTCACCGGGGAGCTGTTTTTT.